These 19 T cell receptor beta chains originate from one sample sequenced in a study of T-cell reconstitution after alpha-beta-depleted transplantation in children. Using unique molecular identifiers, the investigators prepared the TCRbeta library. MiXCR, run by TCRdb on the PCR reads, gives a single entry per CDR3 protein. Of hundreds of thousands of distinct CDR3 sequences listed, about an eighth are singletons. Sequenced here: PBMCs, sampled before TCRalphabeta/CD19-depleted stem cell transplant. These receptors were collected from a girl aged 2-9 years with congenital amegakaryocytic thrombocytopenia, due to receive a stem cell transplant.

This clonotype was seen a few times. The CDR3 region is CASSLKAGAYEQYF. CDR3 in DNA: TGTGCCAGCAGCTTAAAGGCGGGGGCCTACGAGCAGTACTTC. This chain uses TRBV7-2 with TRBJ2-7; 7 bases match TRBD2. The CDR3 sequence is 14 residues long. The V and J ends lost 2 bases and 2 bases, in that order; junction bases with no gene match: 3. Per germline, CDR1 SGHTA and CDR2 FQGNSA.

This clonotype was found many times. The rearrangement uses TRBV5-1 and TRBJ1-1; 10 nucleotides align to TRBD1. The CDR3 is 14 residues long. Per germline, CDR1 SGHRS and CDR2 YFSETQ. J gave up 8 bases and V 1 base, and 5 bases lay outside the gene matches. CDR3 bases: TGCGCCAGCAGCTTGCTCGGGACAGGGGACGAAGCTTTCTTT. This translates into CASSLLGTGDEAFF.

This clonotype has at least ten counts. The chain employs TRBV15 and TRBJ1-1, with TRBD1 identical over 7 bases. Germline CDR1 LNHNV, CDR2 YYDKDF (reference sequence). This CDR3 spans 14 amino acids. V dropped 1 base and J dropped 5; count of bases not matched to a gene: 4. CDR3: CATSRGQGGTEAFF. DNA for the CDR3: TGTGCCACCAGCAGAGGACAGGGAGGGACTGAAGCTTTCTTT.

This clonotype was picked up many times. This chain uses TRBV20-1 with TRBJ2-5; 9 bases align to TRBD2. V gave up 3 bases and J gave up 5 bases; unmatched junction bases: 4. Germline loops: CDR1 DFQATT, CDR2 SNEGSKA (reference sequence). The length of the CDR3 is 13 residues. CDR3 protein: CSARLAGSETQYF. The CDR3 DNA follows: TGCAGTGCTAGGCTAGCGGGATCGGAGACCCAGTACTTC.

V gene TRBV9 combines with J gene TRBJ2-5; 7 bases match TRBD1. From germline, CDR1 is SGDLS and CDR2 YYNGEE. Trimming removed 4 bases from V and 3 bases from J; junction bases left unmatched: 12. CDR3 length: 16 amino acids. This CDR3 is CASSRWGQPREETQYF. In DNA form, the CDR3 reads TGTGCCAGCAGCCGCTGGGGACAGCCGAGGGAAGAGACCCAGTACTTC.

V and J are TRBV5-1 and TRBJ2-7; a possible D gene is TRBD1 (6 bases). This CDR3 is 14 amino acids long. V was clipped by 4 bases and J by 2 bases, with 13 bases between them. From germline, CDR1 is SGHRS and CDR2 YFSETQ. The CDR3: CASSDTGQTYEQYF. In DNA, the CDR3 is TGCGCCAGCAGCGATACTGGACAGACCTACGAGCAGTACTTC.

About this clonotype: This may arise from a read error, as a much more abundant clone is one base away. V and J are TRBV20-1 and TRBJ2-5, with TRBD1 as a possible D gene (6 bases). CDR1 DFQATT and CDR2 SNEGSKA come from the germline V gene (reference sequence). V was pared by 4 bases and J by 0 bases, with 6 bases between. The CDR3 totals 12 residues. The DNA for the CDR3 is TGCAGTGCTAACAGGGACCAAGAGACCCAGTACTTC. It is translated as CSANRDQETQYF.

V usage is TRBV12-3 or TRBV12-4 and J usage is TRBJ2-2; D perhaps matches TRBD1 (5 bases). The CDR3 covers 14 residues. The V gene lost 8 bases and the J gene lost 6 bases, with 16 bases spanning the gap. This CDR3 is CASYNTGNPGELFF. CDR3 DNA: TGTGCCAGCTATAATACAGGCAATCCCGGGGAGCTGTTTTTT.

Many counts were recorded for this clonotype. Germline is not matched at one junction end, which may reflect a read error. J is TRBJ2-7 and V is TRBV5-1; 7 nucleotides agree with TRBD1. Germline CDR1 is SGHRS and CDR2 is YFSETQ. The CDR3 runs to 13 residues. Here the CDR3 DNA reads TGTGCCAGCAGACGGGACAGCTCCTACGAGCAGTACTTC. Amino acids: CASRRDSSYEQYF.

A few counts support this clonotype. V gene TRBV29-1 combines with J gene TRBJ2-1, with TRBD2 matching over 7 bases. J gave up 10 bases and V 3 bases, and 12 bases lay outside the gene matches. The CDR3 spans 14 residues. Looked up from germline, CDR1 is SQVTM and CDR2 is ANQGSEA. CDR3 DNA sequence: TGCAGCGTTGACCCCGGGGGAGGGGTGAGGGAGCAGTTCTTC. Translated: CSVDPGGGVREQFF.

This clonotype has ten or more counts. The chain recombines TRBV2 with TRBJ2-1; D remains unclear. V was trimmed by 11 bases and J by 4 bases, leaving 6 bases between them. This CDR3 comprises 10 residues. Germline V lookup: CDR1 SNHLY, CDR2 FYNNEI. The CDR3 reads CAHPYNEQFF. CDR3 nucleotide sequence: TGTGCCCACCCGTACAATGAGCAGTTCTTC.

The rearrangement uses TRBV6-5 and TRBJ2-1; 7 bases line up with TRBD2. Germline CDR1 MNHEY, CDR2 SVGAGI. The CDR3 length is 14 residues. Trimming removed 0 bases from V and 15 bases from J; junction bases left unmatched: 11. CDR3 nucleotide sequence: TGTGCCAGCAGTTACTCCGGGGAGGGGTCCTTTCGGTTCTTC. It translates to CASSYSGEGSFRFF.

This sequence joins TRBV7-8 and TRBJ2-2; 8 nucleotides agree with TRBD2. CDR3 length: 17 residues. V lost 1 base to trimming and J lost 5 bases; unmatched junction nucleotides: 9. The germline CDR1 and CDR2 sequences are SGHVS and FQNEAQ. The CDR3 reads CASSLEDGRGGTGELFF. CDR3 DNA sequence: TGTGCCAGCAGCTTAGAGGACGGGAGGGGGGGGACCGGGGAGCTGTTTTTT.

The J gene is TRBJ2-2, the V gene TRBV10-3; maybe TRBD2 (6 bases). CDR1 is ENHRY, CDR2 SYGVKD, per germline. Deletions cut 10 bases from V and 7 bases from J, with 10 bases between. This CDR3 is built from 11 residues. The CDR3 here is CATTGVGELFF. The CDR3 nucleotides read TGTGCCACCACGGGGGTCGGGGAGCTGTTTTTT.

The rearrangement uses TRBV28 and TRBJ2-5; 8 nucleotides align to TRBD2. The germline V gene has CDR1 MDHEN and CDR2 SYDVKM. V lost 5 bases and J lost 4; bases outside the gene matches: 15. This CDR3 comprises 17 residues. The CDR3 DNA reads as TGTGCCAGCAGTCGGGCTCTAGCGGGCCTGGACGGAGAGACCCAGTACTTC. Its protein is CASSRALAGLDGETQYF.

This clonotype was seen a handful of times. The V call is TRBV18, the J call TRBJ2-2, with a tentative D call TRBD2 (6 bases). Trimming stripped 2 bases from V and 2 bases from J, with 9 bases between. CDR3 length equals 15 residues. Germline CDR1 and CDR2: KGHSH and LQKENI. The DNA for the CDR3 is TGTGCCAGCTCACCAGCGGGGATCAACACCGGGGAGCTGTTTTTT. Translation: CASSPAGINTGELFF.

This clonotype was observed a handful of times. This rearrangement joins TRBV20-1 to TRBJ1-2; no reliable D call. The CDR3 length is 12 residues. Trimming shortened V by 4 bases and J by 0 bases, and 6 bases separated the two germline ends. The germline V gene encodes CDR1 DFQATT and CDR2 SNEGSKA (reference sequence). The CDR3 DNA reads as TGCAGTGCTAAAGGGTCTAACTATGGCTACACCTTC. Translated, it gives CSAKGSNYGYTF.

This clonotype was seen at least ten times. One end of the junction is discordant with germline, which a read error may explain. CDR3 residues: CASRLALGEKETQYF. The CDR3 DNA reads as TGTGCCAGCAGATTAGCGTTGGGGGAGAAAGAGACCCAGTACTTC. The genes are TRBV7-2 and TRBJ2-5; D is tentatively TRBD1 or TRBD2 (5 bases each). Germline V gene sequence: CDR1 SGHTA, CDR2 FQGNSA. The CDR3 is made up of 15 amino acids.

The chain carries TRBV28 and TRBJ1-2; a weak D match, TRBD1 (6 bases). CDR3 length equals 14 residues. The germline CDR1 and CDR2 sequences are MDHEN and SYDVKM. Trimming took 8 bases from V and 12 from J, leaving 25 bases between them. Written as DNA, the CDR3 is TGTGCCAGCCGACGGGGGGCTACCGCGGATCGCGACACCTTC. Its protein product is CASRRGATADRDTF.